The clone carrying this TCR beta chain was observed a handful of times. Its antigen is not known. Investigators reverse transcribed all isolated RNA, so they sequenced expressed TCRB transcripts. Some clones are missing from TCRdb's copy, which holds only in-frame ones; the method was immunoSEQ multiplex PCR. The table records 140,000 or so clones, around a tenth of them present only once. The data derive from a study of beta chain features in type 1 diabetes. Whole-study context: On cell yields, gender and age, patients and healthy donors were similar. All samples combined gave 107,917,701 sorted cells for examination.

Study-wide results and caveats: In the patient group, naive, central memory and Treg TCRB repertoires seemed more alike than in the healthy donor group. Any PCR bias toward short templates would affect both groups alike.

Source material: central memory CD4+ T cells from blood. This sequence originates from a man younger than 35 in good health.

CDR3 sequence (DNA): TGTGCCAGCAGCTTAGCCGCTAGCGGTTACAATGAGCAGTTCTTC. Its protein is CASSLAASGYNEQFF. J is TRBJ2-1 and V is TRBV11-3; 7 positions match TRBD2. Germline CDR1 SGHNT, CDR2 YENEEA. With V trimmed by 1 base and J by 4 bases, 4 bases remained unmatched. This CDR3 is 15 amino acids long.